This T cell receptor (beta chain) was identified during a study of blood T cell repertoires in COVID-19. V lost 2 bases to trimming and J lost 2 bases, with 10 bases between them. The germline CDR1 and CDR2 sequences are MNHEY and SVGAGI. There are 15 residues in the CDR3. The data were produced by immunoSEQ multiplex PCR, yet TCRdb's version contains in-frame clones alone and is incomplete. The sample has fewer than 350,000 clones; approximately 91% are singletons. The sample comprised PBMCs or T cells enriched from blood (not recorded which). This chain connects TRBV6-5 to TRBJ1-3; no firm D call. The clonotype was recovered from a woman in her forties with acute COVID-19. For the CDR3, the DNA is TGTGCCAGCAGTTACCGTGCTGGAGCTGGAAACACCATATATTTT. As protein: CASSYRAGAGNTIYF.